The 17 T cell receptor beta chains listed next were all sequenced from one sample in a study of OX40 agonist ivuxolimab in advanced cancers. Produced via immunoSEQ multiplex PCR; TCRdb's table is partial and in-frame only. The table has roughly 67,000 clones, around 87% seen once. Sequenced material: CD4+ or CD8+ T cells sorted from blood, taken in a trial of the OX40 agonist ivuxolimab. Every receptor here comes from an adult with an advanced solid tumor such as melanoma, head and neck, liver or kidney cancer.

The chain carries TRBV5-6 and TRBJ2-7; D gene ambiguous. The CDR3 has 12 amino acids. V was pared by 2 bases and J by 7 bases, with 10 bases between. Germline V gene sequence: CDR1 SGHDT, CDR2 YYEEEE. The CDR3 nucleotides are TGTGCCAGCAGCTTCAACAGAAGGGAGCAGTACTTC. Amino acid sequence: CASSFNRREQYF.

This chain uses TRBV7-3 with TRBJ2-7, with D possibly being TRBD1 (6 bases). CDR3 length: 13 amino acids. Trimming stripped 6 bases from V and 2 bases from J, with 11 bases between. Germline V gene data show CDR1 as SGHTA and CDR2 as FQGTGA. CDR3 DNA: TGTGCCAGCAGGGTGACAGGCGCCTACGAGCAGTACTTC. Protein: CASRVTGAYEQYF.

The chain recombines TRBV5-1 with TRBJ1-2, with TRBD1 matching 10 bases. The V and J ends lost 2 bases and 8 bases, in that order; junction bases with no gene match: 9. The CDR3 is 15 residues long. Germline values: CDR1 SGHRS, CDR2 YFSETQ. CDR3: CASSFQSGTGAGYTF. The DNA of the CDR3 is TGCGCCAGCAGCTTCCAATCCGGGACAGGGGCCGGCTACACCTTC.

This clone has only a few counts. V gene TRBV6-6 combines with J gene TRBJ1-3, with D possibly matching TRBD1 (6 bases). In germline, CDR1 is MNHNY, CDR2 SVGAGI (reference sequence). The V end was cut by 7 bases, the J end by 4 bases, with 14 bases between. This CDR3 contains 14 residues. In DNA, the CDR3 is TGTGCCAGCATTCCGGGACACCTCGGAAACACCATATATTTT. Encoded protein: CASIPGHLGNTIYF.

The chain employs TRBV19 and TRBJ2-5; perhaps TRBD2 as D (6 bases). CDR1 LNHDA and CDR2 SQIVND come from the germline V gene (reference sequence). The CDR3 is made up of 14 amino acids. V shed 0 bases and J shed 4 bases, with 9 bases lying between them. CDR3 DNA: TGTGCCAGTAGTATAGAAGGGACTTTAGAGACCCAGTACTTC. This codes for CASSIEGTLETQYF.

The chain joins TRBV19 to TRBJ2-7; D is possibly TRBD1 or TRBD2 (7 bases each). The CDR3 has 15 residues. Trimming removed 5 bases at V and 1 base at J, with 15 bases between. Germline V gene data show CDR1 as LNHDA and CDR2 as SQIVND (reference sequence). The CDR3 nucleotides read TGTGCCAGTAGTTATCGCAGGGGGGGTTCCTACGAGCAGTACTTC. Translation: CASSYRRGGSYEQYF.

The chain carries TRBV4-3 and TRBJ2-1, with D possibly TRBD1 on 5 matching bases. This CDR3 comprises 15 residues. Trimming took 1 base from V and 4 from J, leaving 11 bases between them. Germline V lookup: CDR1 LGHNA, CDR2 YSLEER. CDR3 sequence (DNA): TGCGCCAGCAGCCAAGGTCAGGGCCGATACAATGAGCAGTTCTTC. The encoded protein is CASSQGQGRYNEQFF.

Remarks on this clone: At one end the junction does not follow the germline gene, possibly because of a read error. Other DNA sequences in this sample translate to the same CDR3. This rearrangement joins TRBV5-1 to TRBJ2-6; D is uncertain. The V gene's germline CDR1 is SGHRS and CDR2 YFSETQ. The CDR3 is 15 residues long. CDR3 DNA: TGTGCCAGCAGCCCGCCGTCGGGCGGGGCCAACGTCCTGACTTTC. Its translation is CASSPPSGGANVLTF.

The V call is TRBV7-2, the J call TRBJ1-1; the D is unclear. Germline assignment: CDR1 SGHTA and CDR2 FQGNSA. The germline V and J ends were trimmed by 5 bases and 4 bases, with 11 bases remaining between them. The CDR3 has 13 amino acids. The CDR3 nucleotides are TGTGCCAGCAGCCCCCGGATCGCCACTGAAGCTTTCTTT. The encoded protein is CASSPRIATEAFF.

The genes are TRBV5-6 and TRBJ1-6; 11 bases agree with TRBD1. Germline V gene lookup returns CDR1 SGHDT and CDR2 YYEEEE. The ends lost 3 bases at V and 13 bases at J; junction bases unmatched: 12. This CDR3 spans 16 amino acids. The CDR3: CASSYGGQGAGTPLHF. CDR3 bases: TGTGCCAGCAGCTACGGCGGACAGGGGGCTGGGACGCCCCTCCACTTT.

The genes are TRBV29-1 and TRBJ2-5; TRBD1 matches at 8 bases. Germline-derived CDR1 and CDR2 are SQVTM and ANQGSEA. J gave up 4 bases and V 7 bases, and 8 bases lay outside the gene matches. The length of the CDR3 is 13 residues. Here the CDR3 reads CSAPKQGAETQYF. CDR3 DNA sequence: TGCAGCGCTCCCAAGCAGGGGGCAGAGACCCAGTACTTC.

The chain has TRBV2 and TRBJ1-5; D is undetermined. Germline CDR1 is SNHLY and CDR2 is FYNNEI. Trimming removed 4 bases at V and 0 bases at J, with 16 bases between. The CDR3 contains 17 residues. This CDR3 is CASSGNGESYSNQPQHF. For the CDR3, the DNA is TGTGCCAGCAGTGGTAACGGAGAGAGTTATAGCAATCAGCCCCAGCATTTT.

This chain connects TRBV9 to TRBJ1-1; a possible D gene is TRBD1 (5 bases). Trimming removed 2 bases from V and 4 bases from J, with 15 bases in between. This CDR3 has 15 residues. Germline CDR1 reads SGDLS; CDR2 reads YYNGEE. CDR3 DNA sequence: TGTGCCAGCAGCGTGGGCGGGAGGGGTGGCACTGAAGCTTTCTTT. Residues: CASSVGGRGGTEAFF.

V and J are TRBV4-3 and TRBJ1-1; D is uncertain. This CDR3 contains 14 residues. Germline V gives CDR1 LGHNA, CDR2 YSLEER. V was trimmed by 0 bases and J by 7 bases, leaving 12 bases between them. For the CDR3, the DNA is TGCGCCAGCAGCCAAGATAACGGCATTAGTGAAGCTTTCTTT. Residues: CASSQDNGISEAFF.

This clone was seen just once. The genes are TRBV5-6 and TRBJ1-5; TRBD1 matches at 9 bases. Trimming at V came to 3 bases and at J to 6 bases, leaving 4 bases not matched to a gene. This CDR3 comprises 14 residues. Germline V gene lookup returns CDR1 SGHDT and CDR2 YYEEEE. CDR3 nucleotides: TGTGCCAGCAGCTGGGGGACAGGGCCTCAGCCCCAGCATTTT. It is translated as CASSWGTGPQPQHF. Combining the CDR3 with reference TRBV5-6 and TRBJ1-5 gives the whole variable domain DAGVTQSPTHLIKTRGQQVTLRCSPKSGHDTVSWYQQALGQGPQFIFQYYEEEERQRGNFPDRFSGHQFPNYSSELNVNALLLGDSALYLCASSWGTGPQPQHFGDGTRLSIL.

This chain joins TRBV9 and TRBJ1-1; D is ambiguous. CDR1 is SGDLS, CDR2 YYNGEE, per germline. The CDR3 extends over 13 amino acids. V dropped 0 bases and J dropped 3 bases, with 6 bases sitting between them. CDR3 loop: CASSVAGYTEAFF. The CDR3 nucleotides are TGTGCCAGCAGCGTAGCGGGGTACACTGAAGCTTTCTTT. The whole variable domain, remainder taken from reference TRBV9 and TRBJ1-1, is DSGVTQTPKHLITATGQRVTLRCSPRSGDLSVYWYQQSLDQGLQFLIQYYNGEERAKGNILERFSAQQFPDLHSELNLSSLELGDSALYFCASSVAGYTEAFFGQGTRLTVV.

The gene calls are TRBV5-1 and TRBJ1-4; 9 nucleotides align to TRBD1. Germline values: CDR1 SGHRS, CDR2 YFSETQ. The length of the CDR3 is 14 residues. The ends lost 5 bases at V and 8 bases at J; junction bases unmatched: 7. The CDR3 coding sequence is TGCGCCAGCAGGGAGGGGACAGGGAAAGAAAAACTGTTTTTT. This codes for CASREGTGKEKLFF.